Listed below are T cell receptor beta chains from one sample, sequenced in a study of blood T cells in healthy people across ages. TCRdb ran MiXCR on the 5' RACE reads and lists one entry per CDR3 protein. The sample has about 1.1 million distinct CDR3 sequences, roughly two fifths seen once. Specimen: blood. The receptors derive from a man aged 18 to 30 in good health. The conserved cysteine and the conserved F or W are not part of the CDR3 here. Fields, in order: clone size, V gene, CDR3 protein. Not every row has a clone size; where given, it reads once, few, many or a size class.

few | TRBV12-3/TRBV12-4 | ASGSGTKDQPQH
NA | TRBV7-2 | ASSLALGGGGYNEQF
few | TRBV7-9 | ASSERDRGVYEQF
NA | TRBV5-8 | ASRKQGAQPQH
NA | TRBV5-1 | ASSFGLAGVTRTDTQY
NA | TRBV29-1 | SVGKGSGTGGGNTEAF
few | TRBV4-1 | ASRGIRSPLH
few | TRBV7-9 | ASSFGRPRANTGELF
few | TRBV25-1 | ASGPQGMNTEAF
few | TRBV2 | ATTSSYNSPLH
NA | TRBV6-5 | ASSYSGGLSDEQY
few | TRBV11-3 | ASSQTLGYEQY
NA | TRBV6-1 | ASSESRPHRNQPQH
NA | TRBV20-1 | SAPNRGRGEKLF
NA | TRBV10-3 | AISEANFQNQPQH
NA | TRBV7-3 | ASSKLKGVGYNVQF
NA | TRBV19 | ASSVIDRGRNNEQF
NA | TRBV3-1 | ASSQGTFGEAF
NA | TRBV12-3/TRBV12-4 | ASSLNLRNEQY
NA | TRBV5-8 | ASSLDGSNWNEQY
NA | TRBV7-6 | ASRSEPGGSNYGYT
few | TRBV19 | ASSPTRDRGEKLF
few | TRBV14 | ASSQDLKGTDTQY
NA | TRBV6-2/TRBV6-3 | ASRGPGLAGPDTQY
NA | TRBV15 | ATSSALKGEAQTQY
NA | TRBV5-1 | ASSLVPFRGSTDTQY
NA | TRBV18 | ASGGPASGNTIY
NA | TRBV10-3 | AISEGRGRNTEAF
many | TRBV5-1 | ASRVGPDVYGYT
NA | TRBV30 | AWSLSGTSTLMWY
few | TRBV4-3 | ASSQDRRAAYEQY
NA | TRBV20-1 | SANAAGDVDTRY
NA | TRBV3-1 | ASSQDSHPRWKLF
NA | TRBV29-1 | SVESGTGVGYT
many | TRBV6-5 | ASSYADRGWGYT
few | TRBV27 | ASSLTGTGGNMNTEAF
NA | TRBV7-8 | ASSLGGLAGFNEQF
NA | TRBV7-9 | ASSVEGSTGQY
NA | TRBV12-3/TRBV12-4 | ASSTAMGTDTQY
NA | TRBV2 | ASSVETQY
few | TRBV12-3/TRBV12-4 | ASSSSGTSAIKIYNEQF
NA | TRBV16 | ASSQRGTGGGNQPQH
NA | TRBV7-2 | ASSLAVTGVTDTQY
NA | TRBV30 | AWNRGTGPEAF
few | TRBV2 | ASSDLTGLVEFGELF
NA | TRBV11-2 | ASSLRDPSSYNEQF
NA | TRBV27 | ASSLVDPREKLF
NA | TRBV20-1 | SARAGGVAKNIQY
NA | TRBV6-6 | ASSYADRVYEQY
few | TRBV12-3/TRBV12-4 | ASSLEPVTGTEAF
NA | TRBV7-2 | ASTQGNQETQY